One sample yielded the 24 T cell receptor beta chains listed below, sequenced in a study of Graves' ophthalmopathy and Graves' hyperthyroidism. TCR beta CDR3 amplification used RNA transcripts. Following a first-round RT-PCR that used HTBI primers, a second-round multiplex PCR was carried out. TCRdb reanalysed the multiplex PCR reads using MiXCR and keeps one entry per CDR3 protein. This table holds around 1,200,000 distinct CDR3 sequences, 35% to 40% found once. The sample was peripheral blood or thyroid tissue (not recorded which). Source of these receptors: an adult man with Graves' hyperthyroidism.

In this sample, this clonotype turned up a few times. The chain couples TRBV6-5 to TRBJ2-7; D unresolved. Trimming left V 6 bases short and J 6 bases short, with 15 bases between. This CDR3 has 13 amino acids. CDR1 and CDR2 (germline): MNHEY, SVGAGI. The CDR3 spells CASRGSSPGEQYF. The CDR3 coding sequence is TGTGCCAGCAGAGGCAGCTCCCCCGGCGAGCAGTACTTC.

This chain joins TRBV7-2 and TRBJ1-3; 7 bases are a match to TRBD1. The V segment lost 1 base and the J segment 10 bases; nucleotides outside the gene matches: 7. The CDR3 sequence is 14 residues long. From germline, CDR1 is SGHTA and CDR2 FQGNSA. The CDR3 DNA follows: TGTGCCAGCAGCTTAGGGACAGGACAAGAGACCATATATTTT. Protein product: CASSLGTGQETIYF.

This clonotype appeared a single time. The V and J genes are TRBV7-2 and TRBJ1-1; no clear D gene. Looked up from germline, CDR1 is SGHTA and CDR2 is FQGNSA. This CDR3 has 14 amino acids. V was cut by 3 bases and J by 3 bases, with 11 bases left in between. CDR3 sequence reads: CASSFVSGYTEAFF. The CDR3 DNA reads as TGTGCCAGCAGCTTCGTTAGCGGGTACACTGAAGCTTTCTTT. Combining the CDR3 with reference TRBV7-2 and TRBJ1-1 gives the whole variable domain GAGVSQSPSNKVTEKGKDVELRCDPISGHTALYWYRQSLGQGLEFLIYFQGNSAPDKSGLPSDRFSAERTGGSVSTLTIQRTQQEDSAVYLCASSFVSGYTEAFFGQGTRLTVV.

The chain is built from TRBV6-2 or TRBV6-3 and TRBJ2-7, with 8 bases lining up with TRBD2. The CDR3 loop spans 19 amino acids. V was clipped by 2 bases and J by 0 bases; unmatched bases: 15. CDR1 is MNHEY and CDR2 is SVGEGT in the germline V gene. CDR3 protein: CASSYRGGFDSLSSYEQYF. The CDR3 DNA reads TGTGCCAGCAGTTACCGGGGGGGTTTCGATTCTTTATCCTCCTACGAGCAGTACTTC.

This clonotype has just a few counts. V gene TRBV7-2 combines with J gene TRBJ2-7, with a possible D match to TRBD2 (7 bases). The V gene lost 4 bases and the J gene lost 5 bases, with 18 bases spanning the gap. The CDR3 has 15 amino acids. The germline V gene has CDR1 SGHTA and CDR2 FQGNSA. CDR3 sequence (DNA): TGTGCCAGCAGCTATTTGGGGCAGGGGAGGGACGAGCAGTACTTC. The encoded protein is CASSYLGQGRDEQYF.

This clonotype was seen only once. This rearrangement joins TRBV10-2 to TRBJ2-2, with 7 positions matching TRBD1. The germline V gene has CDR1 WSHSY and CDR2 SAAADI. The CDR3 length is 17 residues. V trimming: 2 bases; J trimming: 4 bases; junction bases outside the gene matches: 10. Here the CDR3 reads CASSERAGGGPTGELFF. The CDR3 DNA follows: TGCGCCAGCAGTGAGAGGGCAGGGGGTGGCCCCACCGGGGAGCTGTTTTTT.

The chain is built from TRBV29-1 and TRBJ1-1, with D possibly matching TRBD1 (5 bases). Germline loops: CDR1 SQVTM, CDR2 ANQGSEA. The CDR3 consists of 12 residues. Trimming pared 8 bases from V and 7 bases from J, leaving 17 bases between. The CDR3 nucleotides read TGCAGCTTGGGACCCGGCGGCTTTGAAGCTTTCTTT. Translation: CSLGPGGFEAFF.

This clonotype was detected ten times or more. This sequence joins TRBV29-1 and TRBJ2-7, with D perhaps given as TRBD1 or TRBD2 (6 bases each). Germline V gene data show CDR1 as SQVTM and CDR2 as ANQGSEA. The CDR3 length is 14 residues. Trimming stripped 7 bases from V and 3 bases from J, with 19 bases between. CDR3 residues: CSGGAGTQLYEQYF. Here the CDR3 DNA reads TGCAGCGGGGGGGCCGGGACTCAGCTCTACGAGCAGTACTTC.

The J gene is TRBJ2-7, the V gene TRBV29-1, with a tentative D call TRBD1 (6 bases). The V gene lost 7 bases and the J gene lost 0 bases, with 16 bases spanning the gap. CDR1 and CDR2 (germline): SQVTM, ANQGSEA. This CDR3 is built from 14 residues. The CDR3 region has the DNA TGCAGCGCGATACAGGGACGAAGCTCCTACGAGCAGTACTTC. Residues: CSAIQGRSSYEQYF.

The chain has TRBV10-3 and TRBJ2-5; the match to TRBD1 covers 7 bases. Germline CDR1 reads ENHRY; CDR2 reads SYGVKD. The CDR3 sequence is 13 residues long. The V segment lost 4 bases and the J segment 9 bases; nucleotides outside the gene matches: 8. In DNA form, the CDR3 reads TGTGCCATCAGTGGACAGGGCAATCAGCCCCAGTACTTC. Translating gives CAISGQGNQPQYF.

V gene TRBV20-1 combines with J gene TRBJ1-5; TRBD1 is a possible D gene (6 bases). CDR1 DFQATT and CDR2 SNEGSKA come from the germline V gene (reference sequence). The CDR3 sequence is 15 residues long. V lost 0 bases to trimming and J lost 4 bases, with 13 bases between them. CDR3 amino acids: CSARETGSANQPQHF. CDR3 sequence (DNA): TGCAGTGCTAGAGAAACAGGGAGCGCTAATCAGCCCCAGCATTTT.

This clonotype was counted only a few times. V and J are TRBV7-8 and TRBJ1-2; D remains unclear. V was cut by 4 bases and J by 7 bases, with 10 bases left in between. This CDR3 comprises 12 residues. CDR1 is SGHVS, CDR2 FQNEAQ, per germline. CDR3 nucleotide sequence: TGTGCCAGCAGCTCCTCGGGGTTTGGCTACACCTTC. It translates to CASSSSGFGYTF.

Worth noting for this clonotype: The junction shows a germline mismatch at one end, possibly a read error. V gene TRBV10-2 combines with J gene TRBJ1-2, with a tentative D call TRBD1 (5 bases). Per the germline V gene, CDR1 is WSHSY and CDR2 is SAAADI. The CDR3 has 12 residues. The chain's CDR3 is CASSRRGAGYTF. CDR3 nucleotides: TGTGCCAGCAGTAGGAGGGGTGCCGGCTACACCTTC.

This clonotype was observed at least ten times. This chain connects TRBV29-1 to TRBJ2-7; possibly TRBD1 or TRBD2 for D (5 bases each). The CDR3 totals 14 residues. Trimming took 4 bases from V and 3 from J, leaving 16 bases between them. From germline, CDR1 is SQVTM and CDR2 ANQGSEA. CDR3 region: CSVVRDGANYEQYF. Here the CDR3 DNA reads TGCAGCGTTGTCCGGGACGGCGCAAACTACGAGCAGTACTTC.

The chain recombines TRBV7-9 with TRBJ2-3; TRBD1 might be the D (6 bases). Germline CDR1 and CDR2: SEHNR and FQNEAQ (reference sequence). The ends were cut back, 5 bases at V and 4 bases at J, with 25 bases in the middle. The CDR3 runs to 18 residues. The CDR3 DNA is TGTGCCAGCAGCGCCCTTCTTGCTCAGGGGTCATGGTCAGATACGCAGTATTTT. Translated, it gives CASSALLAQGSWSDTQYF.

The chain links TRBV4-2 to TRBJ1-2; weak D call: TRBD1 (5 bases). The V gene lost 0 bases and the J gene lost 8 bases, with 22 bases spanning the gap. CDR3 size: 17 residues. The germline gives CDR1 LGHNA, CDR2 YNFKEQ. As DNA, the CDR3 is TGTGCCAGCAGCCAAGACATTTTGTCCGCAGGGAACTTCGGCTACACCTTC. Translating it yields CASSQDILSAGNFGYTF.

This sequence joins TRBV7-6 and TRBJ2-6; the D gene could be TRBD1 or TRBD2 (5 bases each). CDR1 SGHVS and CDR2 FNYEAQ come from the germline V gene. V lost 7 bases and J 4 bases, leaving 23 bases between the germline ends. The CDR3 length is 18 residues. The CDR3 is CASTDTGTRLPGANVLTF. CDR3 DNA sequence: TGTGCCAGCACCGACACCGGGACCCGGCTCCCCGGGGCCAACGTCCTGACTTTC. The variable domain in full, completed from reference TRBV7-6 and TRBJ2-6, reads GAGVSQSPRYKVTKRGQDVALRCDPISGHVSLYWYRQALGQGPEFLTYFNYEAQQDKSGLPNDRFSAERPEGSISTLTIQRTEQRDSAMYRCASTDTGTRLPGANVLTFGAGSRLTVL.

The chain combines TRBV19 with TRBJ1-1; the match to TRBD1 covers 9 bases. Germline V gene lookup returns CDR1 LNHDA and CDR2 SQIVND (reference sequence). The ends lost 7 bases at V and 2 bases at J; junction bases unmatched: 11. CDR3 size: 16 residues. The CDR3 sequence: CASTPSGTGFNTEAFF. Written as DNA, the CDR3 is TGTGCCAGTACCCCTAGTGGGACAGGGTTTAACACTGAAGCTTTCTTT.

This clonotype was counted many times. The chain couples TRBV10-3 to TRBJ1-2; TRBD1 matches at 7 bases. Germline-derived CDR1 and CDR2 are ENHRY and SYGVKD. V was pared by 6 bases and J by 8 bases, with 12 bases of the junction left unmatched. This CDR3 region has 14 residues. CDR3 amino acids: CAIRGGGGAEGYTF. Written as DNA, the CDR3 is TGTGCCATCAGAGGGGGAGGGGGCGCAGAAGGCTACACCTTC.

The CDR3 nucleotides are TGCAGCGTTGTGATCAGGGGAACGAGCTCTGGAAACACCATATATTTT. Amino acid sequence: CSVVIRGTSSGNTIYF. The V and J genes are TRBV29-1 and TRBJ1-3; the D gene is possibly TRBD1 (6 bases). V lost 4 bases and J 0 bases, leaving 16 bases between the germline ends. The CDR3 consists of 16 residues. CDR1 and CDR2 (germline): SQVTM, ANQGSEA. The variable domain in full, with the rest retrieved from reference TRBV29-1 and TRBJ1-3, is SAVISQKPSRDICQRGTSLTIQCQVDSQVTMMFWYRQQPGQSLTLIATANQGSEATYESGFVIDKFPISRPNLTFSTLTVSNMSPEDSSIYLCSVVIRGTSSGNTIYFGEGSWLTVV.

As concerns this clonotype: The CDR3 end shows no conserved phenylalanine or tryptophan, and so a read error is likely. It is unclear where the CDR3 begins or ends on the DNA, so no DNA is shown, and the CDR3 is as TCRdb lists it. The rearrangement links TRBV29-1 to TRBJ1-1. The CDR3 contains 8 residues when both ends are counted. Per germline, CDR1 SQVTM and CDR2 ANQGSEA. The CDR3 is CSVEAGLA.

This rearrangement joins TRBV12-3 or TRBV12-4 to TRBJ1-2; D possibly corresponds to TRBD1 (5 bases). The CDR3 is 12 amino acids. Trimming took off 7 bases at V and 4 bases at J, with 10 bases between the two ends. Written as DNA, the CDR3 is TGTGCCAGCATACGGGGCGGCTATGGCTACACCTTC. Its protein product is CASIRGGYGYTF.

This clonotype came up many times. The rearrangement links TRBV7-2 to TRBJ1-4; D is unresolved. The germline CDR1 and CDR2 sequences are SGHTA and FQGNSA. The CDR3 consists of 14 residues. Trimming removed 5 bases at V and 1 base at J, with 8 bases between. The DNA for the CDR3 is TGTGCCAGCAGCAAAGGTAGAACTAATGAAAAACTGTTTTTT. Protein: CASSKGRTNEKLFF. Filled out from reference TRBV7-2 and TRBJ1-4, the complete variable domain reads GAGVSQSPSNKVTEKGKDVELRCDPISGHTALYWYRQSLGQGLEFLIYFQGNSAPDKSGLPSDRFSAERTGGSVSTLTIQRTQQEDSAVYLCASSKGRTNEKLFFGSGTQLSVL.

This clonotype was seen ten or more times. The chain links TRBV14 to TRBJ2-7; maybe TRBD2 (5 bases). This CDR3 region has 12 residues. Trimming cost V 4 bases and J 6 bases, with 10 bases left between them. Germline assignment: CDR1 SGHDN and CDR2 FVKESK. The CDR3 DNA sequence: TGTGCCAGCAGCCGGGCGAGGGTCGAGCAGTACTTC. Translating it yields CASSRARVEQYF.